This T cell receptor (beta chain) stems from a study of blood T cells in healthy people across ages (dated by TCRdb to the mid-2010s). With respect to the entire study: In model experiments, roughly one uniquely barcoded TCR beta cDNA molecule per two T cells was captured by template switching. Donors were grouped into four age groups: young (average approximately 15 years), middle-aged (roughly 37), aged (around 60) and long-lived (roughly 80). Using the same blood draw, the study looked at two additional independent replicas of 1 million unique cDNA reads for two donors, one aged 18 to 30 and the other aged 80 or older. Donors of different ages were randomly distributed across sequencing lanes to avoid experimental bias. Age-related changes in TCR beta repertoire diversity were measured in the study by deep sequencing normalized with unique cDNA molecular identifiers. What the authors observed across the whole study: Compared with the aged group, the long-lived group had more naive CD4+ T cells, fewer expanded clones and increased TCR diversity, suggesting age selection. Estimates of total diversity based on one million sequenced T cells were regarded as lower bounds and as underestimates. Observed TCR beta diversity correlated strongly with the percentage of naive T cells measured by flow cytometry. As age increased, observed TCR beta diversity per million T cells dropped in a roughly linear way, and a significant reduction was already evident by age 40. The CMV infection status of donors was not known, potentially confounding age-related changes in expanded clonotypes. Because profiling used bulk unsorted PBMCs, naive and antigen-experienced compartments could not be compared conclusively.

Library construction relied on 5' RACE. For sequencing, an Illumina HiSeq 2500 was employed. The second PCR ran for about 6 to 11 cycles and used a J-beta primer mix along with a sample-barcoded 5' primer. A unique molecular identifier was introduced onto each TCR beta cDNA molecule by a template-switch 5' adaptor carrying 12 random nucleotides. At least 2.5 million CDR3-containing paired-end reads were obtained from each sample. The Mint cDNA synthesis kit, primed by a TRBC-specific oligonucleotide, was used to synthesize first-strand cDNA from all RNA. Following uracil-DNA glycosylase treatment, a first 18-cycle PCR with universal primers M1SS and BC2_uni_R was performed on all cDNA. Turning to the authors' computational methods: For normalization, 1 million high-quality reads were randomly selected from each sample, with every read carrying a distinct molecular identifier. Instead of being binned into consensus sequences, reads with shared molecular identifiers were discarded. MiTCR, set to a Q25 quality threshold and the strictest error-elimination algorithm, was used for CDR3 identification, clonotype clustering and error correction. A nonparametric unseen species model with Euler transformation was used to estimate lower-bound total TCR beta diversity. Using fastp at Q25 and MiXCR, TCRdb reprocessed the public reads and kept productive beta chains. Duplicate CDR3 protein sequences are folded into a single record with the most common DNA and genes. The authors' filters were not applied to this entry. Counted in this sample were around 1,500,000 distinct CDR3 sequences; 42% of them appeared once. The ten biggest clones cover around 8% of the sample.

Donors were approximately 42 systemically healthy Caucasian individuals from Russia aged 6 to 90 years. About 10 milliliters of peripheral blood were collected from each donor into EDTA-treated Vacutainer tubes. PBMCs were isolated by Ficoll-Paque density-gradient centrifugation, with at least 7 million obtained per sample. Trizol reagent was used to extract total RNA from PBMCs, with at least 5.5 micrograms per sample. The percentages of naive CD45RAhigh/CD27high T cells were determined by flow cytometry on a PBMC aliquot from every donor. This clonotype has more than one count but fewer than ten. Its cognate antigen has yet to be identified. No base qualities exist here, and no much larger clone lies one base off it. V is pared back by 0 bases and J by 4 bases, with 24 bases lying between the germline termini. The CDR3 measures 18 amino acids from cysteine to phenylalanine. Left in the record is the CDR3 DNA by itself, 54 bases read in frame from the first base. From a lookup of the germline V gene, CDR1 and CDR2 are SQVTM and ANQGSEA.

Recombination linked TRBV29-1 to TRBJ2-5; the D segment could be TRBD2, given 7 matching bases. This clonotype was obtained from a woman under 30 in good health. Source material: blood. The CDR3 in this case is CSVEDMEEKGGAPETQYF. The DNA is TGCAGCGTTGAAGATATGGAGGAGAAAGGGGGGGCCCCAGAGACCCAGTACTTC.